These 31 T cell receptor beta chains came from one sample sequenced in a study of blood T cell repertoires in COVID-19. Here immunoSEQ multiplex PCR was the method, and the copy in TCRdb shows in-frame clones only, minus some. The sample consists of nearly 400,000 clones, roughly 86% of them appearing once. Sequencing was done on a sample of PBMCs or T cells enriched from blood (not recorded which). The source of these receptors is a woman in her thirties who had recovered from COVID-19.

The chain has TRBV10-3 and TRBJ2-7; 7 bases agree with TRBD1. V lost 4 bases to trimming and J lost 1 base; unmatched junction nucleotides: 7. Germline lookup yields CDR1 ENHRY and CDR2 SYGVKD. This CDR3 region has 15 residues. The CDR3: CAISGDRSRSYEQYF. Written as DNA, the CDR3 is TGTGCCATCAGTGGGGACAGATCGCGTTCCTACGAGCAGTACTTC.

The rearrangement uses TRBV4-2 and TRBJ2-7; the match to TRBD2 covers 13 bases. Germline CDR1 LGHNA, CDR2 YNFKEQ. Trimming removed 4 bases from V and 6 bases from J; junction bases left unmatched: 12. The CDR3 covers 17 residues. The CDR3 bases are TGTGCCAGCAGCCCCAGACTAGCGGGGGGCCCCGTGGGCGAGCAGTACTTC. The encoded protein is CASSPRLAGGPVGEQYF.

The genes are TRBV5-8 and TRBJ2-1, with TRBD2 matching 9 bases. Germline lookup yields CDR1 SGHTS and CDR2 YDEGEE. Germline trimming cut 6 bases from V and 9 bases from J; bases unmatched to any gene: 10. CDR3 length: 14 amino acids. CDR3 residues: CASTFSGSVGEQFF. CDR3 sequence (DNA): TGTGCCAGCACCTTTAGCGGGAGTGTTGGTGAGCAGTTCTTC.

J is TRBJ2-1 and V is TRBV30; D not resolved. Germline V CDR1 and CDR2: GTSNPN, SVGIG (reference sequence). Trimming shortened V by 0 bases and J by 7 bases, and 7 bases separated the two germline ends. This CDR3 contains 12 residues. The CDR3 loop reads CAWSVNYNEQFF. For the CDR3, the DNA is TGTGCCTGGAGTGTAAACTATAATGAGCAGTTCTTC. Looking up the rest from reference TRBV30 and TRBJ2-1 gives the full variable domain: SQTIHQWPATLVQPVGSPLSLECTVEGTSNPNLYWYRQAAGRGLQLLFYSVGIGQISSEVPQNLSASRPQDRQFILSSKKLLLSDSGFYLCAWSVNYNEQFFGPGTRLTVL.

This chain links TRBV4-1 with TRBJ1-1, with D possibly being TRBD1 (5 bases). Germline loops: CDR1 MGHRA, CDR2 YSYEKL. There are 15 residues in the CDR3. Trimming stripped 4 bases from V and 5 bases from J, with 17 bases between. CDR3 loop: CASSPLGGYGTEAFF. The CDR3 DNA follows: TGCGCCAGCAGCCCCCTGGGGGGTTACGGGACTGAAGCTTTCTTT.

The chain couples TRBV7-9 to TRBJ2-5, with a possible D match to TRBD2 (6 bases). V lost 5 bases to trimming and J lost 4 bases, with 14 bases between them. The germline V gene encodes CDR1 SEHNR and CDR2 FQNEAQ (reference sequence). The CDR3 sequence is 14 residues long. The CDR3 region is CASSLGTAGETQYF. CDR3 DNA sequence: TGTGCCAGCAGCCTAGGGACTGCGGGAGAGACCCAGTACTTC.

V gene TRBV28 combines with J gene TRBJ2-1, with TRBD2 identical over 11 bases. Germline loops: CDR1 MDHEN, CDR2 SYDVKM. V lost 7 bases to trimming and J lost 5 bases; unmatched junction nucleotides: 7. The CDR3 is 15 residues long. The CDR3, as DNA: TGTGCCAGCAACGAACTAGCGGGAGCCCACAATGAGCAGTTCTTC. This sequence encodes CASNELAGAHNEQFF.

Notes on this clone: Other DNA variants within this sample encode the same CDR3. The chain has TRBV28 and TRBJ1-2; no reliable D call. V shed 3 bases and J shed 2 bases, with 7 bases lying between them. The CDR3 extends over 13 amino acids. Germline V gene sequence: CDR1 MDHEN, CDR2 SYDVKM. The CDR3 DNA reads TGTGCCAGCAGTTTGGGCGGGAACTATGGCTACACCTTC. It is translated as CASSLGGNYGYTF.

This clone was detected a few times. The chain is built from TRBV5-1 and TRBJ2-2; 9 nucleotides agree with TRBD2. The trim removed 0 bases at V and 6 bases at J, leaving 15 bases unmatched. The CDR3 sequence is 19 residues long. Germline-derived CDR1 and CDR2 are SGHRS and YFSETQ. The DNA of the CDR3 is TGCGCCAGCAGCTTGGCCGCGGGAGGGCCTGTCTCGGTCGCCGGGGAGCTGTTTTTT. Residues: CASSLAAGGPVSVAGELFF.

The rearrangement links TRBV6-5 to TRBJ2-1, with 8 bases matching TRBD2. CDR3 size: 15 residues. The J segment lost 8 bases and the V segment lost 6 bases, leaving 12 bases of the junction unmatched. Germline CDR1 MNHEY, CDR2 SVGAGI. The CDR3 protein is CASSRLANVGDEQFF. The CDR3, as DNA: TGTGCCAGCAGCAGACTAGCGAATGTGGGCGATGAGCAGTTCTTC.

The chain is built from TRBV7-2 and TRBJ2-1; a possible D gene is TRBD2 (6 bases). The germline V and J ends were trimmed by 3 bases and 4 bases, with 16 bases remaining between them. Germline lookup yields CDR1 SGHTA and CDR2 FQGNSA. The CDR3 runs to 16 residues. CDR3 DNA: TGTGCCAGCAGCTTGGCCTCGCGGGGCCGGTACAATGAGCAGTTCTTC. Translating it yields CASSLASRGRYNEQFF.

The CDR3 DNA reads TGTGCCAGCAGCGGGTATTGGAACACTGAAGCTTTCTTT. Residues: CASSGYWNTEAFF. V usage is TRBV2 and J usage is TRBJ1-1; unclear D gene. V lost 6 bases and J 1 base, leaving 9 bases between the germline ends. Germline V lookup: CDR1 SNHLY, CDR2 FYNNEI. The CDR3 has 13 amino acids.

The gene calls are TRBV24-1 and TRBJ2-7; 8 bases map to TRBD1. The CDR3 contains 16 residues. The V gene's germline CDR1 is KGHDR and CDR2 SFDVKD. With V trimmed by 4 bases and J by 6 bases, 13 bases remained unmatched. The CDR3 is CATSEQWTGTRGEQYF. The CDR3 nucleotides are TGTGCCACCAGTGAGCAATGGACAGGGACCCGCGGCGAGCAGTACTTC.

In DNA form, the CDR3 reads TGTGCCAGTAGTAGGGGAGGACAGGGGGATGAAGCTTTCTTT. It encodes CASSRGGQGDEAFF. This chain links TRBV19 with TRBJ1-1; 10 nucleotides line up with TRBD1. CDR3 length: 14 residues. Losses at the gene ends were 4 bases for V and 7 bases for J; bases not matched to a gene: 6. Germline V gives CDR1 LNHDA, CDR2 SQIVND (reference sequence).

The chain employs TRBV5-1 and TRBJ2-5, with D possibly being TRBD2 (6 bases). This CDR3 has 14 amino acids. Trimming took off 5 bases at V and 5 bases at J, with 16 bases between the two ends. The germline CDR1 and CDR2 sequences are SGHRS and YFSETQ. Here the CDR3 reads CASSWRDPNETQYF. The CDR3, as DNA: TGCGCCAGCAGTTGGCGGGACCCAAACGAGACCCAGTACTTC.

The chain is built from TRBV4-2 and TRBJ2-7; D is possibly TRBD1 (6 bases). Germline-derived CDR1 and CDR2 are LGHNA and YNFKEQ. With 1 base removed from V and 2 bases from J, the gap between germline ends came to 9 bases. The CDR3 covers 14 residues. The DNA of the CDR3 is TGTGCCAGCAGCCAAGCCGGGACAACCTACGAGCAGTACTTC. It is translated as CASSQAGTTYEQYF.

The chain has TRBV28 and TRBJ2-1, with no clear D. Trimming removed 2 bases at V and 9 bases at J, with 8 bases between. The CDR3 has 12 residues. The V gene's germline CDR1 is MDHEN and CDR2 SYDVKM. In nucleotides, the CDR3 is TGTGCCAGCAGTTTAGGCCAAATTGAGCAGTTCTTC. Translation: CASSLGQIEQFF.

The rearrangement uses TRBV7-9 and TRBJ2-5; a weak D match, TRBD1 (5 bases). The germline V and J ends were trimmed by 1 base and 2 bases, with 17 bases remaining between them. The CDR3 covers 17 residues. The germline CDR1 and CDR2 sequences are SEHNR and FQNEAQ (reference sequence). The CDR3 region has the DNA TGTGCCAGCAGCTTAGGGGGCCAGGCCGGGTCTCAAGAGACCCAGTACTTC. Translated: CASSLGGQAGSQETQYF.

The CDR3 reads CATSRGQVGGYTF. In nucleotides, the CDR3 is TGTGCCACCAGCAGAGGACAGGTCGGCGGCTACACCTTC. This chain connects TRBV15 to TRBJ1-2; perhaps TRBD1 as D (6 bases). The CDR3 contains 13 residues. Germline CDR1 is LNHNV and CDR2 is YYDKDF (reference sequence). V was clipped by 1 base and J by 8 bases, with 11 bases between them.

The count of this clone is one. The J gene is TRBJ2-1, the V gene TRBV30; D is possibly TRBD2 (7 bases). Per the germline V gene, CDR1 is GTSNPN and CDR2 is SVGIG (reference sequence). With 3 bases removed from V and 12 bases from J, the gap between germline ends came to 21 bases. The length of the CDR3 is 14 residues. Here the CDR3 DNA reads TGTGCCTGGAGCCTTTTAGTCGGGGGGCGGGGGCAGTTCTTC. Its translation is CAWSLLVGGRGQFF.

The rearrangement links TRBV7-9 to TRBJ2-1, with 10 bases lining up with TRBD1. The V gene's germline CDR1 is SEHNR and CDR2 FQNEAQ (reference sequence). V shed 6 bases and J 7 bases; nucleotides not matched to a gene: 12. The CDR3 length is 16 residues. CDR3 amino acids: CASRNHAGTGENEQFF. DNA for the CDR3: TGTGCCAGCAGAAATCACGCTGGGACAGGGGAGAATGAGCAGTTCTTC. The entire variable domain, with the rest obtained from reference TRBV7-9 and TRBJ2-1, is as follows: DTGVSQNPRHKITKRGQNVTFRCDPISEHNRLYWYRQTLGQGPEFLTYFQNEAQLEKSRLLSDRFSAERPKGSFSTLEIQRTEQGDSAMYLCASRNHAGTGENEQFFGPGTRLTVL.

This clone appeared once. The chain uses TRBV5-1 and TRBJ1-4, with 10 bases identical to TRBD1. This CDR3 is built from 15 residues. With 4 bases clipped from V and 6 bases from J, the junction kept 6 bases outside the gene matches. Germline CDR1 reads SGHRS; CDR2 reads YFSETQ. The CDR3 is CASSARQGADEKLFF. CDR3 coding DNA: TGCGCCAGCAGCGCACGACAGGGGGCGGATGAAAAACTGTTTTTT.

This clone occurred once. The chain is built from TRBV27 and TRBJ1-2; TRBD1 matches 8 bases. CDR3 length: 15 amino acids. Germline V gives CDR1 MNHEY, CDR2 SMNVEV (reference sequence). The J segment lost 7 bases and the V segment lost 3 bases, leaving 10 bases of the junction unmatched. The CDR3 bases are TGTGCCAGCAGTTTCTCATCAGGGGGCGCAATTGGCTACACCTTC. It codes for CASSFSSGGAIGYTF.

The J gene is TRBJ2-1, the V gene TRBV13, with 7 bases fitting TRBD1. This CDR3 comprises 13 residues. Losses at the gene ends were 2 bases for V and 7 bases for J; bases not matched to a gene: 2. Germline loops: CDR1 PRHDT, CDR2 FYEKMQ (reference sequence). DNA for the CDR3: TGTGCCAGCAGCTTATTCAGGGGGAATGAGCAGTTCTTC. It is translated as CASSLFRGNEQFF.

This rearrangement joins TRBV27 to TRBJ2-2, with D possibly being TRBD2 (5 bases). The V end was cut by 3 bases, the J end by 2 bases, with 7 bases between. The CDR3 loop spans 14 amino acids. Germline V gene lookup returns CDR1 MNHEY and CDR2 SMNVEV (reference sequence). This CDR3 reads CASSLRVNTGELFF. CDR3 bases: TGTGCCAGCAGTTTGCGGGTTAACACCGGGGAGCTGTTTTTT.

The chain joins TRBV11-1 to TRBJ2-7; no clear D. CDR3 size: 12 residues. Germline CDR1 reads SGHAT; CDR2 reads FQDESV (reference sequence). Trimming stripped 6 bases from V and 2 bases from J, with 8 bases between. CDR3 region: CASSGTTYEQYF. The CDR3 DNA is TGTGCCAGCAGTGGCACGACCTACGAGCAGTACTTC.

This clone was counted a few times. This chain uses TRBV7-8 with TRBJ1-2; D remains ambiguous. The CDR3 extends over 15 amino acids. V gave up 2 bases and J gave up 4 bases, with 14 bases separating them. Germline V gene lookup returns CDR1 SGHVS and CDR2 FQNEAQ. CDR3 DNA sequence: TGTGCCAGCAGCTTATCAGCGAGCAAACTCTATGGCTACACCTTC. Translating gives CASSLSASKLYGYTF.

V gene TRBV27 combines with J gene TRBJ1-4, with 7 positions matching TRBD1. V gave up 4 bases and J gave up 8 bases; unmatched junction bases: 7. CDR1 MNHEY and CDR2 SMNVEV come from the germline V gene (reference sequence). The CDR3 runs to 14 residues. Here the CDR3 DNA reads TGTGCCAGCAGTTCCAGACAGGGAGGCGAAAAACTGTTTTTT. It specifies CASSSRQGGEKLFF.

This clone was counted between two and nine times. The genes are TRBV27 and TRBJ2-1; D gene ambiguous. The CDR3 totals 13 residues. Germline CDR1 is MNHEY and CDR2 is SMNVEV (reference sequence). The V and J ends lost 5 bases and 0 bases respectively, with 5 bases between them. The CDR3 nucleotides read TGTGCCAGCAGTCCCTACTCCTACAATGAGCAGTTCTTC. The encoded protein is CASSPYSYNEQFF.

This chain uses TRBV30 with TRBJ1-3; 7 positions agree with TRBD1. With V trimmed by 2 bases and J by 1 base, 5 bases remained unmatched. CDR1 and CDR2 from the germline V gene are GTSNPN and SVGIG (reference sequence). The CDR3 runs 15 residues. CDR3 sequence: CAWSLQGGSGNTIYF. The CDR3 DNA follows: TGTGCCTGGAGTCTTCAGGGGGGTTCTGGAAACACCATATATTTT.

This clone was observed a few times. The CDR3 region is CASSLPGEGPNYGYTF. The CDR3 coding sequence is TGCGCCAGCAGTTTGCCAGGGGAGGGACCTAACTATGGCTACACCTTC. This chain connects TRBV23-1 to TRBJ1-2; D is perhaps TRBD1 (6 bases). TRBV23-1 has ORF status, its function being uncertain. The V end was cut by 5 bases, the J end by 0 bases, with 16 bases between. The CDR3 runs to 16 residues.